Detailed here is one TCR beta chain. This same CDR3 is encoded by further DNA sequences in the sample. Thawed, overnight-rested PBMC were stained with GMM-loaded CD1B tetramer, viability dye and anti-CD3, then sorted. C32 glucose monomycolate from Rhodococcus equi was loaded onto the CD1B tetramers. This sample is part of a study of T cells in tuberculosis. Turning to the study itself: Sequenced TCRs come from CD1B-GMM tetramer-binding T cells.

CDR3 length equals 14 residues. Germline V CDR1 and CDR2: SGHRS, YFSETQ. V was clipped by 5 bases and J by 4 bases, with 12 bases between them. Generated by immunoSEQ multiplex PCR, the TCRdb table keeps only in-frame clones and is missing some. The table shows tens of thousands of clones, with approximately 91% occurring only once. This chain links TRBV5-1 with TRBJ2-2; a possible D gene is TRBD1 (5 bases). The TCR sequence derives from an adult woman with latent tuberculosis. What was sequenced was CD1b-GMM tetramer-negative cells sorted from PBMCs. The CDR3 protein is CASSIGDGTGELFF. The CDR3 DNA follows: TGCGCCAGCAGTATAGGGGATGGCACCGGGGAGCTGTTTTTT.